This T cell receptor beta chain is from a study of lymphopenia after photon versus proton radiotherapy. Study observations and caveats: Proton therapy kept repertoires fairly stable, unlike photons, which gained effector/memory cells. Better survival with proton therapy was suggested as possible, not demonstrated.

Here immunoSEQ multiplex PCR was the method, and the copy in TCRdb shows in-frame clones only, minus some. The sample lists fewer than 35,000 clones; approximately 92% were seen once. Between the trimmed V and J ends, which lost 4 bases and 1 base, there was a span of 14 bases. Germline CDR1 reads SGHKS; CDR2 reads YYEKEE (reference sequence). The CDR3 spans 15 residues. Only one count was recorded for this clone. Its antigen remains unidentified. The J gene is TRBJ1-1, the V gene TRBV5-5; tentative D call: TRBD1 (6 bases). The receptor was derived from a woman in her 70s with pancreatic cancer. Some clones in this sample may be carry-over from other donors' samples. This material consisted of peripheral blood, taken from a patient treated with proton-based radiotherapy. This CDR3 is CASSPGWGQNTEAFF. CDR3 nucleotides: TGTGCCAGCAGCCCTGGTTGGGGGCAGAACACTGAAGCTTTCTTT. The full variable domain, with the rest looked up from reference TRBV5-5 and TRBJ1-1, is DAGVTQSPTHLIKTRGQQVTLRCSPISGHKSVSWYQQVLGQGPQFIFQYYEKEERGRGNFPDRFSARQFPNYSSELNVNALLLGDSALYLCASSPGWGQNTEAFFGQGTRLTVV.